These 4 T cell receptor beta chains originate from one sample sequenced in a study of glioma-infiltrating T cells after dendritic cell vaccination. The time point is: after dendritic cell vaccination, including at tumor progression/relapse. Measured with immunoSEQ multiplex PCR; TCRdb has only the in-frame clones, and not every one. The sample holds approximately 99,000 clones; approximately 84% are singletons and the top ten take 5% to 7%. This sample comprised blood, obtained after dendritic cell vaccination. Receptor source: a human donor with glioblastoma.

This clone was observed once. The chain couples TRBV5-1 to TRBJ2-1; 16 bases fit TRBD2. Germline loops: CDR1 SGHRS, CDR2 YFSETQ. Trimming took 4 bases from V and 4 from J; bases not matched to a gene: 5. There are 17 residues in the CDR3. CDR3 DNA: TGCGCCAGCAGCCCCGGGACTAGCGGGGGGGCGTACAATGAGCAGTTCTTC. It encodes CASSPGTSGGAYNEQFF.

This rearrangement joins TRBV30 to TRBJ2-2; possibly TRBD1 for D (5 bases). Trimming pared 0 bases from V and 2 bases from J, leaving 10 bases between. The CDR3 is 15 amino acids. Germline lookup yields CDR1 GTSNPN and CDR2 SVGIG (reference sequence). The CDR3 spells CAWSVGARNTGELFF. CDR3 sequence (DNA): TGTGCCTGGAGTGTAGGGGCAAGAAACACCGGGGAGCTGTTTTTT.

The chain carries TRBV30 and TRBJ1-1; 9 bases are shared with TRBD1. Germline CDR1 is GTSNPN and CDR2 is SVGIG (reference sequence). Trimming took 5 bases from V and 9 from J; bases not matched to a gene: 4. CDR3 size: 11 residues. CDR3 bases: TGTGCCTGGGACGGGACAGGGAAAGCTTTCTTT. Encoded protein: CAWDGTGKAFF.

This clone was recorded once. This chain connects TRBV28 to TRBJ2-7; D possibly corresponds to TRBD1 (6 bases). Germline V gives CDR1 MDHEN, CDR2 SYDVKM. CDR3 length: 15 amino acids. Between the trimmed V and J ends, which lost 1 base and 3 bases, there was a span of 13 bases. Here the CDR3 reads CASSLLWQGSYEQYF. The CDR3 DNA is TGTGCCAGCAGTTTATTGTGGCAGGGGAGCTACGAGCAGTACTTC. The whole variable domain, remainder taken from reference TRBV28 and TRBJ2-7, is DVKVTQSSRYLVKRTGEKVFLECVQDMDHENMFWYRQDPGLGLRLIYFSYDVKMKEKGDIPEGYSVSREKKERFSLILESASTNQTSMYLCASSLLWQGSYEQYFGPGTRLTVT.